A selection of T cell receptor beta chains follows, all from one sample in a study of blood T cell repertoires in COVID-19. Assay used: immunoSEQ multiplex PCR; TCRdb lists only in-frame clones, some missing. The repertoire includes fewer than 350,000 clones, 86% of them detected once, and over 8% sits in the top ten. What was sequenced was peripheral blood. The receptor source for this set is a middle-aged man with active or convalescent COVID-19. CDR3s include the opening cysteine and the closing phenylalanine or tryptophan. A D gene is named only where the DNA matches it firmly. The size of a clone is reported for some rows only, either as once, few or many, or as a class for expanded clones.

abundance	v_gene	d_gene	j_gene	CDR3nt	CDR3aa
-	TRBV28	-	TRBJ1-6	TGTGCCAGCAGTTTAGTCAGGATTAATTCACCCCTCCACTTT	CASSLVRINSPLHF
-	TRBV9	-	TRBJ1-1	TGTGCCAGCAGCAAGGAGGGGACTGAAGCTTTCTTT	CASSKEGTEAFF
once	TRBV5-4	TRBD1	TRBJ1-2	TGTGCCAGCAGCTCCCAAGACAGACAGGGTGACACCTTC	CASSSQDRQGDTF
-	TRBV6-5	-	TRBJ1-6	TGTGCCACATCCAGGGGAGGGAATTCACCCCTCCACTTT	CATSRGGNSPLHF
-	TRBV18	TRBD1	TRBJ1-5	TGTGCCAGCTCACGGCTGGGACAGGGAGATCAGCCCCAGCATTTT	CASSRLGQGDQPQHF
-	TRBV14	TRBD2	TRBJ2-3	TGTGCCAGCAGCCAAGTCGTAGCGGGAGGCCTCACAGATACGCAGTATTTT	CASSQVVAGGLTDTQYF
once	TRBV30	-	TRBJ1-1	TGTGCCTGGAGTGTTGGGGGGGGGAACACTGAAGCTTTCTTT	CAWSVGGGNTEAFF
-	TRBV7-3	-	TRBJ2-5	TGTGCCAGCAGCCCCGGGAGCGCCGCCAACCAAGAGACCCAGTACTTC	CASSPGSAANQETQYF
-	TRBV24-1	-	TRBJ1-5	TGTGCCACCAGTGATCTACAGAGCAATCAGCCCCAGCATTTT	CATSDLQSNQPQHF
-	TRBV19	TRBD1	TRBJ2-5	TGTGCCAGTAGTATAGTAGGGGGCTTACAAGAGACCCAGTACTTC	CASSIVGGLQETQYF
once	TRBV11-2	TRBD2	TRBJ2-7	TGTGCCAGCAGCTTGGCCCTGCGGGGGTCCTACGAGCAGTACTTC	CASSLALRGSYEQYF
few	TRBV5-1	-	TRBJ1-1	TGCGCCAGCAGCTTTGACCAGGGAACTGAAGCTTTCTTT	CASSFDQGTEAFF
-	TRBV28	TRBD1	TRBJ2-7	TGTGCCAGCAGAGGGGGCAGCTACGAGCAGTACTTC	CASRGGSYEQYF
few	TRBV5-1	-	TRBJ2-7	TGCGCCAGCAGCCCACGCTCCGGGACTTTCTCCTACGAGCAGTACTTC	CASSPRSGTFSYEQYF
-	TRBV27	TRBD1	TRBJ1-4	TGTGCCAGCAAAAACAGGGGGACAGGGCTTGAAAAACTGTTTTTT	CASKNRGTGLEKLFF
-	TRBV28	TRBD1	TRBJ1-3	TGTGCCAGCAGTCCCGCAGGGGGAAGGGGAAACACCATATATTTT	CASSPAGGRGNTIYF
-	TRBV7-9	-	TRBJ2-2	TGTGCCAGCAGCTCCCGGGTACAGGGTAACACCGGGGAGCTGTTTTTT	CASSSRVQGNTGELFF
once	TRBV24-1	TRBD1	TRBJ2-3	TGTGCCACCAGTGACCGGGACAGGGGCCCAGATACGCAGTATTTT	CATSDRDRGPDTQYF
-	TRBV30	TRBD1	TRBJ2-3	TGTGCCTGGACCGGGACAGGGATAGATACGCAGTATTTT	CAWTGTGIDTQYF
-	TRBV15	TRBD1	TRBJ1-5	TGTGCCACCAGCAGAGATGGGACAGGGATGGGAAATCAGCCCCAGCATTTT	CATSRDGTGMGNQPQHF
-	TRBV6-6	-	TRBJ2-5	TGTGCCAGCAGCCCCAGCGGTCGGGAGACCCAGTACTTC	CASSPSGRETQYF
-	TRBV9	TRBD1	TRBJ2-5	TGTGCCAGCAGCGCATTTACAGGGGAAGAGACCCAGTACTTC	CASSAFTGEETQYF
-	TRBV5-1	TRBD1	TRBJ2-2	TGCGCCAGCAGCTTCAAAGGGGGCGGCGGGGAGCTGTTTTTT	CASSFKGGGGELFF
-	TRBV5-6	-	TRBJ1-6	TGTGCCAGCAGCTTATCGGGAGATTCACCCCTCCACTTT	CASSLSGDSPLHF
-	TRBV6-1	-	TRBJ2-4	TGTGCCAGCAGTGAAGCGGTGGGGACTGAAGCCAAAAACATTCAGTACTTC	CASSEAVGTEAKNIQYF
-	TRBV5-1	-	TRBJ1-5	TGCGCCAGCAGCGACGTCCAGGGTACAGCCCAGCATTTT	CASSDVQGTAQHF
-	TRBV3-1/TRBV3-2	-	TRBJ1-4	TGTGCCAGCAGCCCCCAAACAGGAGCCACTAATGAAAAACTGTTTTTT	CASSPQTGATNEKLFF
-	TRBV12-5	TRBD2	TRBJ2-7	TGTGCTAGTGGTAATAGCGGGAGGGACGAGCAGTACTTC	CASGNSGRDEQYF
-	TRBV9	-	TRBJ1-1	TGTGCCAGCAGCCTCCACAGGGACCTACTCCGCACTGAAGCTTTCTTT	CASSLHRDLLRTEAFF
-	TRBV9	-	TRBJ2-3	TGTGCCAGCAGCCCCCCAGTTGGGACTAGCACAGATACGCAGTATTTT	CASSPPVGTSTDTQYF
-	TRBV5-1	TRBD2	TRBJ2-1	TGCGCCAGCAGGGGTCTAGCGGGACCATACAATGAGCAGTTCTTC	CASRGLAGPYNEQFF
-	TRBV18	-	TRBJ2-2	TGTGCCAGCTCACCAATAGGGGGTGCGAACACCGGGGAGCTGTTTTTT	CASSPIGGANTGELFF
-	TRBV5-1	-	TRBJ1-1	TGCGCCAGCAGCTCAGAACCTTCGACAGGGAACACTGAAGCTTTCTTT	CASSSEPSTGNTEAFF
-	TRBV7-2	-	TRBJ1-1	TGTGCCAGCAGCCCCGACTTAGGGGCTGAAGCTTTCTTT	CASSPDLGAEAFF
-	TRBV13	-	TRBJ1-2	TGTGCCAGTTCTTTGACAGACGGCTACACCTTC	CASSLTDGYTF